This T cell receptor (beta chain) was sequenced in a study of T cell repertoires in cytomegalovirus infection. This CDR3 has 16 amino acids. Looked up from germline, CDR1 is SEHNR and CDR2 is FQNEAQ (reference sequence). V lost 6 bases, J lost 4 bases, and 16 bases lay in between. In TCRdb, the reads were re-called with MiXCR into one record per CDR3 protein. The data hold under 850,000 distinct CDR3 sequences, with roughly 36% observed a single time. This clonotype was detected many times. Material: PBMCs. The chain combines TRBV7-9 with TRBJ2-6; no clear D gene. The source is a human donor in good health (CMV status not recorded). Some clones in this sample may be carry-over from other donors' samples. The CDR3 DNA reads as TGTGCCAGCAGACGATCAGGTCTTATAGGGGCCAACGTCCTGACTTTC. Translating gives CASRRSGLIGANVLTF.